This TCR beta chain was captured by sequencing in a study of T-cell reconstitution after alpha-beta-depleted transplantation in children. This clonotype occurred a few times. Antigen specificity is unknown. TCRbeta library construction was performed incorporating unique molecular identifiers. TCRdb processed the PCR reads anew with MiXCR; each CDR3 protein has one entry. This sample has around 240,000 distinct CDR3 sequences, with approximately 8% found just once. General observations from the study: The authors attributed T-cell counts and diversity one year after transplant mostly to newly produced T cells. Surviving recipient T cells and thymic progenitors produced the high day-60 TCRbeta diversity seen in some patients.

Between the trimmed V and J ends, which lost 4 bases and 3 bases, there was a span of 16 bases. The CDR3 has 16 amino acids. Per the germline V gene, CDR1 is SGHDT and CDR2 is YYEEEE. The starting material was PBMCs, mostly from graft donor cells, obtained 180 days after TCRalphabeta/CD19-depleted stem cell transplant. The chain has TRBV5-6 and TRBJ2-2; the D call may be TRBD1 or TRBD2 (5 bases each). The sequence came from a male patient between 5 and 17 years old who had a stem cell transplant for acute lymphoblastic leukemia, so the T cells may come from the graft donor. This CDR3 reads CASSPGDPSHTGELFF. In DNA form, the CDR3 reads TGTGCCAGCAGCCCTGGGGACCCCTCACACACCGGGGAGCTGTTTTTT.